The entry below describes one T cell receptor beta chain. This entry belongs to a study of T cells after posttransplantation cyclophosphamide. The CDR3 has 14 amino acids. V lost 0 bases, J lost 9 bases, and 12 bases lay in between. Germline V gives CDR1 MGHRA, CDR2 YSYEKL. Clones were sequenced by immunoSEQ multiplex PCR, and TCRdb holds only the in-frame ones, with some missing. This table holds some 64,000 clones, 80% to 95% found once. The sequenced sample was PBMCs. The J gene is TRBJ2-1, the V gene TRBV4-1; D may be TRBD2 (6 bases). The source of this sequence is a woman aged 30 to 39 in good health and a related stem cell transplant donor. Here the CDR3 reads CASSQDRRAGEQFF. The CDR3 region has the DNA TGCGCCAGCAGCCAAGATAGGAGGGCCGGTGAGCAGTTCTTC.